Sequencing of this T cell receptor (beta chain) was carried out in a study of blood T cell repertoires in COVID-19. TCRdb's copy holds only in-frame clones and misses some; the assay was immunoSEQ multiplex PCR. The sample holds fewer than 350,000 clones, under 95% seen once. Participants were aged about 18 to 100 years from about 25 US areas. This TCR came from a woman in her thirties or forties with acute COVID-19. The sample comprised PBMCs or T cells enriched from blood (not recorded which).

DNA for the CDR3: TGTGCCAGCAGCGCGGACAGAATATACACTGAAGCTTTCTTT. Translated: CASSADRIYTEAFF. The chain couples TRBV2 to TRBJ1-1; weak D call: TRBD1 (6 bases). The CDR3 extends over 14 amino acids. Germline V gene sequence: CDR1 SNHLY, CDR2 FYNNEI. Between the trimmed V and J ends, which lost 6 bases and 3 bases, there was a span of 14 bases.